The 10 T cell receptor beta chains given below trace back to one sample, sequenced in a study of shared clonotypes between healthy human individuals. Profiling relied on immunoSEQ multiplex PCR, and the TCRdb table lists in-frame clones only, not all of them. The table lists about 490,000 clones, around 79% of them singletons, with about 12% in the top ten. The source material was PBMCs. The receptor source for this set is a woman between 40 and 50 years old in good health. Some clones in this sample may be carry-over from other donors' samples.

Only a few counts were recorded for this clone. The CDR3 DNA reads TGTGCCTGGAGTAGTGACACTAGGCGAGGAAGAGTTGAGCAGTTCTTC. Translating gives CAWSSDTRRGRVEQFF. V gene TRBV30 combines with J gene TRBJ2-1, with D possibly TRBD2 on 5 matching bases. The CDR3 runs 16 residues. V was pared by 2 bases and J by 9 bases, with 23 bases between. Germline V lookup: CDR1 GTSNPN, CDR2 SVGIG (reference sequence).

The chain combines TRBV5-1 with TRBJ2-2; D gene uncertain. V was shortened by 3 bases and J by 2 bases, with 8 bases between the two germline ends. The CDR3 contains 14 residues. Germline V CDR1 and CDR2: SGHRS, YFSETQ. The CDR3 spells CASSSRQNTGELFF. The CDR3 region has the DNA TGCGCCAGCAGCTCTCGCCAAAACACCGGGGAGCTGTTTTTT.

The CDR3 region is CASSIGNLQETQYF. CDR3 in DNA: TGTGCCAGTAGTATCGGGAACTTGCAAGAGACCCAGTACTTC. J is TRBJ2-5 and V is TRBV19, with D possibly being TRBD2 (5 bases). The CDR3 extends over 14 amino acids. Per germline, CDR1 LNHDA and CDR2 SQIVND (reference sequence). V dropped 3 bases and J dropped 2 bases, with 10 bases sitting between them. The full variable domain, completed using reference TRBV19 and TRBJ2-5, is DGGITQSPKYLFRKEGQNVTLSCEQNLNHDAMYWYRQDPGQGLRLIYYSQIVNDFQKGDIAEGYSVSREKKESFPLTVTSAQKNPTAFYLCASSIGNLQETQYFGPGTRLLVL.

This clone has just a few counts. The chain employs TRBV7-3 and TRBJ2-2, with TRBD2 matching 13 bases. V shed 5 bases and J 5 bases; nucleotides not matched to a gene: 5. CDR1 and CDR2 (germline): SGHTA, FQGTGA. The CDR3 length is 16 residues. CDR3 in DNA: TGTGCCAGCAGCCCGCGGACTAGCGGGAGTACCGGGGAGCTGTTTTTT. Its protein product is CASSPRTSGSTGELFF.

The chain is built from TRBV28 and TRBJ2-5; TRBD2 is a possible D gene (6 bases). V lost 8 bases, J lost 5 bases, and 12 bases lay in between. Germline loops: CDR1 MDHEN, CDR2 SYDVKM. The CDR3 is 12 residues long. The CDR3 region is CASAGSPETQYF. The CDR3 DNA reads TGTGCCAGCGCCGGGAGTCCGGAGACCCAGTACTTC.

The V and J genes are TRBV4-3 and TRBJ1-2, with D unclear. The germline V gene encodes CDR1 LGHNA and CDR2 YSLEER. The CDR3 totals 14 residues. The ends were cut back, 0 bases at V and 1 base at J, with 6 bases in the middle. CDR3 protein: CASSQESFNYGYTF. CDR3 bases: TGCGCCAGCAGCCAAGAGTCCTTTAACTATGGCTACACCTTC.

V usage is TRBV10-1 and J usage is TRBJ1-2, with unresolved D. V was pared by 6 bases and J by 2 bases, with 10 bases between. The CDR3 runs to 13 residues. Germline V gene lookup returns CDR1 WNHNN and CDR2 SYGVQD (reference sequence). The CDR3 nucleotides are TGCGCCAGCAGGGGCGGACGGAACTATGGCTACACCTTC. It yields the protein CASRGGRNYGYTF.

The chain uses TRBV7-2 and TRBJ2-2, with D tentatively TRBD1 or TRBD2 (5 bases each). The germline V and J ends were trimmed by 1 base and 8 bases, with 14 bases remaining between them. Germline V gene sequence: CDR1 SGHTA, CDR2 FQGNSA. This CDR3 contains 15 residues. As DNA, the CDR3 is TGTGCCAGCAGCTTAGACCGGGACCTCATGGGGGAGCTGTTTTTT. This gives the protein CASSLDRDLMGELFF.

The chain couples TRBV30 to TRBJ2-2; the D is unclear. The CDR3 contains 13 residues. Germline CDR1 is GTSNPN and CDR2 is SVGIG (reference sequence). V was shortened by 1 base and J by 4 bases, with 7 bases between the two germline ends. The DNA of the CDR3 is TGTGCCTGGAGTGAGGTCAGCACCGGGGAGCTGTTTTTT. It encodes CAWSEVSTGELFF.

The table lists this clone with a count of one. CDR3 coding DNA: TGTGCCAGCAGTTTAAGGACAGCCACTGAAGCTTTCTTT. Protein: CASSLRTATEAFF. This rearrangement joins TRBV28 to TRBJ1-1, with D possibly TRBD1 on 6 matching bases. The ends were cut back, 2 bases at V and 4 bases at J, with 8 bases in the middle. The CDR3 totals 13 residues. The germline V gene encodes CDR1 MDHEN and CDR2 SYDVKM.